The clone carrying this TCR beta chain was seen a handful of times. Its antigen is unidentified. Germline V gene data show CDR1 as LGHDT and CDR2 as YNNKEL (reference sequence). The CDR3 has 15 residues. Deletions cut 2 bases from V and 7 bases from J, with 15 bases between. This specimen belongs to a study of response to subunit inactivated influenza vaccine. Overall study findings and caveats: Only a handful of new T cells, the authors suggested, are recruited with each seasonal influenza vaccination.

TCRdb itself ran the RT-PCR reads through MiXCR, one entry per CDR3 protein. The sample has some 640,000 distinct CDR3 sequences; approximately 15% are singletons. This rearrangement joins TRBV3-1 to TRBJ2-1; D gene unclear. The input for sequencing was PBMCs from blood, taken 14 days before vaccination. The sequence derives from a man in his forties or fifties who received an inactivated influenza vaccine. In DNA, the CDR3 is TGTGCCAGCAGCCAACCAATGGTCTCGTCGAATGAGCAGTTCTTC. This gives the protein CASSQPMVSSNEQFF.